The 26 T cell receptor beta chains listed next were all sequenced from one sample in a study of cytomegalovirus exposure and HLA in healthy donors. The PCR had 60 Vbeta and 13 Jbeta primers. Data came from immunoSEQ multiplex PCR; TCRdb stores just in-frame clones and leaves some out. This table has some 200,000 clones, roughly 80% appearing once. The sequenced sample consisted of PBMCs. These receptors came from a man in his forties or fifties in good health and CMV-seropositive.

V gene TRBV7-3 combines with J gene TRBJ2-1; tentative D call: TRBD1 (5 bases). This CDR3 contains 13 residues. Germline-derived CDR1 and CDR2 are SGHTA and FQGTGA. V gave up 2 bases and J gave up 5 bases, with 7 bases separating them. The CDR3 DNA reads as TGTGCCAGCAGCTTAGCAGGGAACAATGAGCAGTTCTTC. Its translation is CASSLAGNNEQFF. Variable domain in full (rest from reference TRBV7-3 and TRBJ2-1): GAGVSQTPSNKVTEKGKYVELRCDPISGHTALYWYRQSLGQGPEFLIYFQGTGAADDSGLPNDRFFAVRPEGSVSTLKIQRTERGDSAVYLCASSLAGNNEQFFGPGTRLTVL.

The chain uses TRBV29-1 and TRBJ2-2; 9 bases agree with TRBD1. CDR1 is SQVTM, CDR2 ANQGSEA, per germline. The V and J ends lost 6 bases and 4 bases, in that order; junction bases with no gene match: 6. This CDR3 is built from 14 residues. The CDR3 loop is CSVKQGASTGELFF. CDR3 in DNA: TGCAGCGTAAAACAGGGGGCGAGCACCGGGGAGCTGTTTTTT.

The chain is built from TRBV18 and TRBJ1-5, with 9 positions matching TRBD1. The CDR3 sequence is 18 residues long. V lost 3 bases and J lost 2; bases outside the gene matches: 11. CDR1 and CDR2 from the germline V gene are KGHSH and LQKENI. CDR3 coding DNA: TGTGCCAGCTCACCTTTACCGGGACAGGGTTTCGGCAATCAGCCCCAGCATTTT. Translating gives CASSPLPGQGFGNQPQHF.

The V and J genes are TRBV4-1 and TRBJ2-5; 8 bases map to TRBD2. Germline V CDR1 and CDR2: MGHRA, YSYEKL. The CDR3 runs 16 residues. V lost 1 base, J lost 2 bases, and 6 bases stayed unmatched. The CDR3 nucleotides read TGCGCCAGCAGCCAAGTTGTACTAGCGGCTCAAGAGACCCAGTACTTC. Its translation: CASSQVVLAAQETQYF.

This rearrangement joins TRBV6-1 to TRBJ2-2, with TRBD2 as a possible D gene (5 bases). V lost 5 bases and J 4 bases, leaving 14 bases between the germline ends. CDR3 length equals 15 residues. CDR1 and CDR2 from the germline V gene are MNHNS and SASEGT. The CDR3 bases are TGTGCCAGCAGTCCCCGGGCGGGCGGCACCGGGGAGCTGTTTTTT. This encodes CASSPRAGGTGELFF.

The rearrangement links TRBV14 to TRBJ1-2; 11 bases agree with TRBD1. The CDR3 loop spans 15 amino acids. J was trimmed by 0 bases and V by 4 bases; bases with no gene match: 1. Germline lookup yields CDR1 SGHDN and CDR2 FVKESK. CDR3 in DNA: TGTGCCAGCAGCCCGGGACAGGGGGCTAACTATGGCTACACCTTC. Its translation is CASSPGQGANYGYTF.

The V and J genes are TRBV9 and TRBJ1-1; TRBD1 matches at 8 bases. Germline CDR1 SGDLS, CDR2 YYNGEE. CDR3 size: 14 residues. Trimming cost V 4 bases and J 2 bases; bases outside gene matches: 4. This CDR3 is CASSRGQGNTEAFF. The CDR3 nucleotides read TGTGCCAGCAGCAGAGGACAGGGAAACACTGAAGCTTTCTTT. Combining the CDR3 with reference TRBV9 and TRBJ1-1 gives the whole variable domain DSGVTQTPKHLITATGQRVTLRCSPRSGDLSVYWYQQSLDQGLQFLIQYYNGEERAKGNILERFSAQQFPDLHSELNLSSLELGDSALYFCASSRGQGNTEAFFGQGTRLTVV.

The chain employs TRBV7-9 and TRBJ1-3, with D maybe TRBD1 (6 bases). CDR1 is SEHNR, CDR2 FQNEAQ, per germline (reference sequence). The CDR3 spans 16 residues. Between the trimmed V and J ends, which lost 6 bases and 4 bases, there was a span of 19 bases. In DNA, the CDR3 is TGTGCCAGCAGAGGCCCGACAGCGGGGGGCGGAAACACCATATATTTT. It encodes CASRGPTAGGGNTIYF. The whole variable domain, remainder taken from reference TRBV7-9 and TRBJ1-3, is DTGVSQNPRHKITKRGQNVTFRCDPISEHNRLYWYRQTLGQGPEFLTYFQNEAQLEKSRLLSDRFSAERPKGSFSTLEIQRTEQGDSAMYLCASRGPTAGGGNTIYFGEGSWLTVV.

J is TRBJ2-3 and V is TRBV5-4, with TRBD2 matching over 10 bases. Trimming cost V 0 bases and J 3 bases; bases outside gene matches: 7. Germline V lookup: CDR1 SGHNT, CDR2 YYREEE (reference sequence). The CDR3 is 17 residues long. This CDR3 reads CASSLAGSGGATDTQYF. In DNA, the CDR3 is TGTGCCAGCAGCTTGGCGGGAAGCGGGGGGGCAACAGATACGCAGTATTTT.

The chain recombines TRBV7-6 with TRBJ1-3; D is uncertain. V shed 7 bases and J shed 0 bases, with 4 bases lying between them. The CDR3 loop spans 12 amino acids. CDR1 is SGHVS and CDR2 is FNYEAQ in the germline V gene. In nucleotides, the CDR3 is TGTGCCAGCACTACCTCTGGAAACACCATATATTTT. Its protein product is CASTTSGNTIYF.

The chain employs TRBV4-1 and TRBJ2-1; 7 bases agree with TRBD1. The V gene end was trimmed by 2 bases and the J gene end by 8 bases; junction bases not matched to a gene: 6. Germline values: CDR1 MGHRA, CDR2 YSYEKL. CDR3 length: 14 residues. The CDR3 protein is CASSQMTGPDEQFF. CDR3 in DNA: TGCGCCAGCAGCCAAATGACAGGGCCGGATGAGCAGTTCTTC.

J is TRBJ2-3 and V is TRBV15; TRBD2 is a possible D gene (7 bases). Germline V gene data show CDR1 as LNHNV and CDR2 as YYDKDF (reference sequence). Trimming took off 2 bases at V and 3 bases at J, with 15 bases between the two ends. CDR3 length: 16 amino acids. CDR3 loop: CATSRKEGGGTDTQYF. CDR3 DNA: TGTGCCACCAGCAGAAAGGAAGGGGGGGGGACAGATACGCAGTATTTT. The full variable domain, its missing parts supplied by reference TRBV15 and TRBJ2-3, is DAMVIQNPRYQVTQFGKPVTLSCSQTLNHNVMYWYQQKSSQAPKLLFHYYDKDFNNEADTPDNFQSRRPNTSFCFLDIRSPGLGDTAMYLCATSRKEGGGTDTQYFGPGTRLTVL.

The count of this clone is one. The genes are TRBV7-2 and TRBJ1-4; D call uncertain. The CDR3 consists of 14 residues. Germline lookup yields CDR1 SGHTA and CDR2 FQGNSA. V was pared by 2 bases and J by 4 bases, with 8 bases between. Here the CDR3 DNA reads TGTGCCAGCAGCTTATCGGGTAATAATGAAAAACTGTTTTTT. Its protein product is CASSLSGNNEKLFF.

The chain employs TRBV18 and TRBJ1-1; D ambiguous. Trimming removed 1 base at V and 2 bases at J, with 11 bases between. Germline CDR1 is KGHSH and CDR2 is LQKENI. CDR3 length equals 15 residues. The CDR3 region has the DNA TGTGCCAGCTCACCACGGGGAGGGTCTAACACTGAAGCTTTCTTT. As protein: CASSPRGGSNTEAFF.

The V call is TRBV7-8, the J call TRBJ2-1, with TRBD2 as a possible D gene (6 bases). CDR3 size: 14 residues. The germline V and J ends were trimmed by 1 base and 5 bases, with 9 bases remaining between them. CDR1 is SGHVS and CDR2 is FQNEAQ in the germline V gene. The CDR3 is CASSLEAGNNEQFF. In DNA form, the CDR3 reads TGTGCCAGCAGCTTAGAGGCGGGGAACAATGAGCAGTTCTTC. Together with reference TRBV7-8 and TRBJ2-1, the CDR3 gives the full variable domain: GAGVSQSPRYKVAKRGQDVALRCDPISGHVSLFWYQQALGQGPEFLTYFQNEAQLDKSGLPSDRFFAERPEGSVSTLKIQRTQQEDSAVYLCASSLEAGNNEQFFGPGTRLTVL.

The chain employs TRBV30 and TRBJ1-5, with 7 bases fitting TRBD1. This CDR3 spans 13 amino acids. V shed 5 bases, J shed 2 bases, and the junction held 3 bases outside the gene matches. The germline V gene has CDR1 GTSNPN and CDR2 SVGIG (reference sequence). This chain's CDR3 is CAWEGGRNQPQHF. CDR3 in DNA: TGTGCCTGGGAAGGGGGCCGCAATCAGCCCCAGCATTTT.

This clone was recorded a few times. The chain couples TRBV21-1 to TRBJ2-7; the tabulated D call, TRBD1, remains unverified against the DNA. TRBV21-1 is assigned pseudogene status. This CDR3 region has 18 residues. The CDR3 sequence is CASSPTGARGARCYEQYF. The DNA for the CDR3 is TGTGCCAGCAGCCCGACAGGGGCCCGTGGGGCTCGTTGCTACGAGCAGTACTTC.

This rearrangement joins TRBV6-1 to TRBJ1-6; 9 bases match TRBD1. The CDR3 consists of 15 residues. Trimming removed 10 bases from V and 6 bases from J; junction bases left unmatched: 10. Germline V gene lookup returns CDR1 MNHNS and CDR2 SASEGT. CDR3: CAISPGTGRNSPLHF. In DNA, the CDR3 is TGTGCCATCTCACCCGGGACAGGGCGTAATTCACCCCTCCACTTT.

This clone was observed a handful of times. J is TRBJ1-2 and V is TRBV5-4, with 8 bases aligning to TRBD1. There are 14 residues in the CDR3. Germline values: CDR1 SGHNT, CDR2 YYREEE (reference sequence). V lost 0 bases and J lost 2; bases outside the gene matches: 0. CDR3 residues: CASSLGTGNYGYTF. The DNA of the CDR3 is TGTGCCAGCAGCTTGGGGACAGGGAACTATGGCTACACCTTC.

About this clone itself: Distinct nucleotide sequences in the sample also encode this CDR3. V is TRBV6-1 and J is TRBJ1-5; D possibly corresponds to TRBD1 (6 bases). The CDR3 consists of 15 residues. V was cut by 7 bases and J by 7 bases, with 20 bases left in between. Germline V gene lookup returns CDR1 MNHNS and CDR2 SASEGT. CDR3 sequence: CASIFGQGSGQPQHF. The CDR3 DNA reads as TGTGCCAGCATCTTCGGGCAGGGGAGTGGGCAGCCCCAGCATTTT.

The chain couples TRBV6-5 to TRBJ2-7, with D uncertain. Germline V gene lookup returns CDR1 MNHEY and CDR2 SVGAGI. This CDR3 is built from 13 residues. With 6 bases removed from V and 2 bases from J, the gap between germline ends came to 11 bases. The CDR3 nucleotides read TGTGCCAGCAGCCCTACTTTCGCCTACGAGCAGTACTTC. Translation gives CASSPTFAYEQYF.

This clone was counted once. This chain connects TRBV6-4 to TRBJ2-1, with 11 positions matching TRBD1. This CDR3 has 15 residues. J was trimmed by 8 bases and V by 4 bases; bases with no gene match: 7. Germline CDR1 reads MRHNA; CDR2 reads SNTAGT. The CDR3: CASSVGQGARDEQFF. The CDR3 bases are TGTGCCAGCAGTGTCGGACAGGGGGCTAGGGATGAGCAGTTCTTC.

This clone has a single count. This sequence joins TRBV20-1 and TRBJ2-7; tentatively, D is TRBD2 (6 bases). V was pared by 6 bases and J by 9 bases, with 15 bases between. Germline V gives CDR1 DFQATT, CDR2 SNEGSKA (reference sequence). This CDR3 contains 11 residues. This CDR3 is CSAPTPGVQYF. The CDR3 coding sequence is TGCAGTGCCCCGACCCCGGGGGTGCAGTACTTC.

This clone was picked up one time. The chain uses TRBV2 and TRBJ1-4, with a possible D match to TRBD1 (6 bases). Trimming pared 8 bases from V and 8 bases from J, leaving 12 bases between. The V gene's germline CDR1 is SNHLY and CDR2 FYNNEI. The CDR3 length is 12 residues. The CDR3 region is CASQGLGEKLFF. The CDR3 region has the DNA TGTGCCAGCCAGGGGTTGGGCGAAAAACTGTTTTTT.

The chain employs TRBV5-1 and TRBJ2-2; TRBD1 agrees at 12 bases. V lost 3 bases to trimming and J lost 4 bases; unmatched junction nucleotides: 4. The CDR3 consists of 16 residues. Germline V CDR1 and CDR2: SGHRS, YFSETQ. CDR3 nucleotides: TGCGCCAGCAGCTGGGGACAGGGGGCAGGCACCGGGGAGCTGTTTTTT. It translates to CASSWGQGAGTGELFF.

V is TRBV6-1 and J is TRBJ1-2; possibly TRBD1 for D (5 bases). Germline CDR1 MNHNS, CDR2 SASEGT. V lost 3 bases and J 4 bases, leaving 12 bases between the germline ends. The CDR3 totals 14 residues. The CDR3 DNA reads TGTGCCAGCAGTGAGACAGTGAAGCTCTATGGCTACACCTTC. Translating gives CASSETVKLYGYTF.